This T cell receptor (beta chain) is from a study of blood T cell repertoires in COVID-19. Germline V gene data show CDR1 as DFQATT and CDR2 as SNEGSKA (reference sequence). The V gene end was trimmed by 3 bases and the J gene end by 2 bases; junction bases not matched to a gene: 4. The CDR3 length is 14 residues. Measured with immunoSEQ multiplex PCR; TCRdb has only the in-frame clones, and not every one. The top ten clones hold over 4% of a sample with 350,000 to 550,000 clones, around 89% of them seen once. This TCR was sampled from a woman in her twenties or thirties with acute or convalescent COVID-19. Sequenced sample: peripheral blood. The chain links TRBV20-1 to TRBJ2-1; 7 bases agree with TRBD1. CDR3 sequence: CSASSDRAYNEQFF. The CDR3 region has the DNA TGCAGTGCTAGTTCTGACAGGGCCTACAATGAGCAGTTCTTC.